This T cell receptor beta chain appears in the sequencing data of a study of T cells in Graves' hyperthyroidism and ophthalmopathy (dated by TCRdb to between 2017 and 2020). Describing the broader study: Peripheral blood was sampled at the time of initial diagnosis, prior to any treatment. The paper describes TCR Vbeta CDR3 sequencing of around 130 peripheral blood samples, made up of 43 ophthalmopathy patients, roughly 75 hyperthyroidism patients and approximately 17 progressor patients. After blood sampling, hyperthyroidism patients were treated with methimazole at a starting dose of 30 mg daily, and ophthalmopathy patients were treated with high-dose intravenous methylprednisolone. Whether ophthalmopathy could be predicted prospectively was tested in an independent validation cohort made up of about 20 hyperthyroidism patients plus 17 patients who later progressed to ophthalmopathy. To identify TCR V-J signatures that set the groups apart, the researchers used a discovery cohort of 100 or so patients, made up of under 45 with Graves' ophthalmopathy and 57 with stable Graves' hyperthyroidism. In addition, the study compared T-cell repertoires in thyroid tissue and in blood from over 5 Graves' hyperthyroidism patients. The 100 or so discovery patients were randomly split 7:3 into training and test sets.

The TCR beta CDR3 regions were amplified from RNA transcripts. For the first round of RT-PCR on the TCR CDR3, the HTBI primer set was used together with the Qiagen OneStep RT-PCR kit. Libraries were constructed in a second round of multiplex PCR, after which size selection and purification were carried out. Sequencing of the libraries was done on an Illumina HiSeq2000 using paired-end 100 bp reads. Under the source paper's analysis protocol: Raw data were processed with SOAPnuke, discarding reads with adapters, uncalled bases, mean Phred below 15, or no exact constant-primer or identifier match. High-quality paired reads were merged using COPE v1.2.5, and each unique nucleotide sequence was defined as a clonotype. Clonotypes were aligned to IMGT TRBV, TRBD and TRBJ reference segments using MiTCR v1.1. Analysis was restricted to V-J combinations with a frequency above 0.0001, which covered just over 98% of repertoires. The TCS score was defined as F50 (clonal expansion) divided by E x V (chaos), with BLOSUM62-based TCRdist calculated between CDR3 peptides within each V-J. Welch's t-statistics and random forest reduced roughly 500 V-J features to 10 to 15, which were used in a naive Bayes classifier (R e1071). TCRdb reanalyzed the raw reads on its own, using fastp at Q25 for trimming and MiXCR for clone calling, and kept in-frame beta chains. Each CDR3 protein gets just one entry, which takes the most common genes and DNA from the rows behind it. It is TCRdb's table, rather than the study itself, that gives the V and J calls and clone size. The sample table holds roughly 420,000 distinct CDR3 sequences, of which roughly 15% were seen once. About 5% of the sample is held by the ten biggest clonotypes.

What the study reported, not specific to this receptor: Most expanded thyroid clonotypes (frequency above 0.001) were also detected in blood, suggesting blood repertoires may reflect thyroid immune responses. A 13 V-J signature model separated ophthalmopathy from stable hyperthyroidism, with around 90% sensitivity and about 81% specificity in cross-validation and 80%/75% in testing. During validation, the model predicted progression to ophthalmopathy a median of about 6.5 months ahead of onset, with around 71% sensitivity and 72% to 85% specificity. No statistical method was used to set the sample size in advance, and investigators knew the group allocation.

In this sample, this clonotype turned up a few times. Its antigen is still unknown. Qualities for individual bases were not recorded, and no much larger clone is one base off. Stable Graves' hyperthyroidism was defined as no progression to ophthalmopathy during 18 months of follow-up. Hyperthyroidism patients were newly diagnosed, with disease duration under 2 months, and aged 18 to 65 years. Exclusion was applied to patients with uncontrolled infections, other autoimmune diseases, pregnancy or lactation. Diagnoses were established on the basis of clinical symptoms, serum thyroxine and TRAb, thyroid ultrasound, and orbital computed tomography. PBMCs were isolated from about 9.1 ml of fresh peripheral blood by Ficoll-Paque density gradient centrifugation. Total RNA was extracted with Trizol reagent, and quality was checked on an Agilent 2100 Bioanalyzer. V is clipped by 7 bases and J by 0 bases, and the sequence between their germline boundaries is 13 bases long. As encoded in the germline V gene, CDR1 is SGHTA while CDR2 is FQGNSA. Counted from cysteine to phenylalanine, this CDR3 has 15 amino acids. Kept here is only the CDR3 DNA, which spans 45 bases and is read in frame from base 1.

Here the chain combines TRBV7-2 and TRBJ2-1, with no confidently assigned D gene. The receptor was derived from a woman between 18 and 29 years old with Graves' hyperthyroidism. The sequencing input was blood. This receptor carries the CDR3 CASTPVPGSYNEQFF. The nucleotides are TGTGCCAGCACTCCAGTACCCGGCTCCTACAATGAGCAGTTCTTC.